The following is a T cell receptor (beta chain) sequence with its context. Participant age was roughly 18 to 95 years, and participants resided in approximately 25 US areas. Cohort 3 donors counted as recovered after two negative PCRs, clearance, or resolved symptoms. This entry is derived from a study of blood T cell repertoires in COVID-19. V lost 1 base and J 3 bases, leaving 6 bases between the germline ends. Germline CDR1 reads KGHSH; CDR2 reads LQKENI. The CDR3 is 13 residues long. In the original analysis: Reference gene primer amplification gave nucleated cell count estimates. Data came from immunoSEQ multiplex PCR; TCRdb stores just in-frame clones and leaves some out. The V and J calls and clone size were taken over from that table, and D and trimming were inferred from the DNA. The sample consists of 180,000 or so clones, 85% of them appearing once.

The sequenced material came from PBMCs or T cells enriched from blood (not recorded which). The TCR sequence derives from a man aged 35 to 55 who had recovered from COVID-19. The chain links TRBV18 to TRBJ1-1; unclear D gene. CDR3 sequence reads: CASSPHADTEAFF. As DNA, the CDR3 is TGTGCCAGCTCACCACACGCAGACACTGAAGCTTTCTTT. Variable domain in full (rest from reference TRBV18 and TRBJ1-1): NAGVMQNPRHLVRRRGQEARLRCSPMKGHSHVYWYRQLPEEGLKFMVYLQKENIIDESGMPKERFSAEFPKEGPSILRIQQVVRGDSAAYFCASSPHADTEAFFGQGTRLTVV.